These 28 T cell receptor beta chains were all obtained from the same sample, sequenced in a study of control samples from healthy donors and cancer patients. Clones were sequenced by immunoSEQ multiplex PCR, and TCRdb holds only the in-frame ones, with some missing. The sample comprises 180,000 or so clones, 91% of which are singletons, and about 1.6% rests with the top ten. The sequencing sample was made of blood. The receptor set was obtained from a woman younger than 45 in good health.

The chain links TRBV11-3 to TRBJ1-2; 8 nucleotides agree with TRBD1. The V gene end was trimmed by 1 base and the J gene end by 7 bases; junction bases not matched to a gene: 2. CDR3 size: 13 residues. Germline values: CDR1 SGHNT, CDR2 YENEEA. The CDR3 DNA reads TGTGCCAGCAGCTTAGGGACAGGGAGTGGCTACACCTTC. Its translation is CASSLGTGSGYTF.

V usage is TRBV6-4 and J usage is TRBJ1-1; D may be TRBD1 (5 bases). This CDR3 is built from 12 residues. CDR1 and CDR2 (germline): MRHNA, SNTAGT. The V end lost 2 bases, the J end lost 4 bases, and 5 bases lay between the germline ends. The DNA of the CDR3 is TGTGCCAGCAGTGACGGGGGCACTGAAGCTTTCTTT. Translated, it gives CASSDGGTEAFF.

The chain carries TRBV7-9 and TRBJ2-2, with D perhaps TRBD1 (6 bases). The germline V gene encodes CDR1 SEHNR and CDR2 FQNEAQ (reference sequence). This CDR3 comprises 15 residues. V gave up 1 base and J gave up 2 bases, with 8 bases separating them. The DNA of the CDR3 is TGTGCCAGCAGCTTAGGGGACACTAACACCGGGGAGCTGTTTTTT. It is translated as CASSLGDTNTGELFF.

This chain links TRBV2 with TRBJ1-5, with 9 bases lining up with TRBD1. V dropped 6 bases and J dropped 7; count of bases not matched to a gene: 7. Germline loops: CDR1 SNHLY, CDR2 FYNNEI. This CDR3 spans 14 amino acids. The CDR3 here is CASSPGTGRQPQHF. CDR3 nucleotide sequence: TGTGCCAGCAGCCCCGGGACAGGGCGGCAGCCCCAGCATTTT.

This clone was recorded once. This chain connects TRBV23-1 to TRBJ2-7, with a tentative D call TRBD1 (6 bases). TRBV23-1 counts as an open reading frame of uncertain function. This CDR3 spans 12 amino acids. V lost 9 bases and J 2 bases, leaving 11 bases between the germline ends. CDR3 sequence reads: CASPRQAYEQYF. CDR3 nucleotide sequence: TGCGCCAGTCCCCGACAGGCCTACGAGCAGTACTTC.

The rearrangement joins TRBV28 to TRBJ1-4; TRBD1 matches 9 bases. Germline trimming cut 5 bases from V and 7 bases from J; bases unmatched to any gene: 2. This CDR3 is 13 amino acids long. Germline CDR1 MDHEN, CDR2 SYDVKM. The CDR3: CASSTGGGEKLFF. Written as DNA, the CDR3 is TGTGCCAGCAGTACAGGGGGCGGTGAAAAACTGTTTTTT.

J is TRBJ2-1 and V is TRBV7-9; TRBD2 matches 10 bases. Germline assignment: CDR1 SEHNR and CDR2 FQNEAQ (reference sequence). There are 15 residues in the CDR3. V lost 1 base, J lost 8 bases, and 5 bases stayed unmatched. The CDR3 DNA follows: TGTGCCAGCAGCTTAGGTAGCGGGAGGATGGATGAGCAGTTCTTC. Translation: CASSLGSGRMDEQFF. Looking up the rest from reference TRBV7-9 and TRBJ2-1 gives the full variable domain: DTGVSQNPRHKITKRGQNVTFRCDPISEHNRLYWYRQTLGQGPEFLTYFQNEAQLEKSRLLSDRFSAERPKGSFSTLEIQRTEQGDSAMYLCASSLGSGRMDEQFFGPGTRLTVL.

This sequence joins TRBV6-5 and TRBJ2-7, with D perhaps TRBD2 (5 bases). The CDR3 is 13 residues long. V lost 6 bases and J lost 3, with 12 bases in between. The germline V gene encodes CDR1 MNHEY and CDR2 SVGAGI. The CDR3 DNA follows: TGTGCCAGCAGACGCTATACTAGCTACGAGCAGTACTTC. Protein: CASRRYTSYEQYF.

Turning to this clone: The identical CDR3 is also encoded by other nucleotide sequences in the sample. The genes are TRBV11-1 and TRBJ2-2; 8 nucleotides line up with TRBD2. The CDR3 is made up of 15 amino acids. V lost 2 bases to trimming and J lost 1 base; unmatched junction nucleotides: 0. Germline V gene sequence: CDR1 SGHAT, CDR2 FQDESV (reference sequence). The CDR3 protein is CASSLLAGNTGELFF. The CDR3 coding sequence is TGTGCCAGCAGCTTACTAGCGGGGAACACCGGGGAGCTGTTTTTT.

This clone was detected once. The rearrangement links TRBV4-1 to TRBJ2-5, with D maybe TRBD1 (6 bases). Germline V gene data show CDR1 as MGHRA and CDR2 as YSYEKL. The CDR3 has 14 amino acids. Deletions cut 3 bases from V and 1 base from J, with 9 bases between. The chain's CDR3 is CASSQGAFQETQYF. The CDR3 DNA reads TGCGCCAGCAGCCAGGGGGCCTTCCAAGAGACCCAGTACTTC.

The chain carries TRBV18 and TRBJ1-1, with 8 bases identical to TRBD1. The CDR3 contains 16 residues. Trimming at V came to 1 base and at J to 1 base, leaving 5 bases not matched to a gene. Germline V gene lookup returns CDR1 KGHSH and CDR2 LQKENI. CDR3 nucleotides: TGTGCCAGCTCACCACTTAACAGGGGGGGGAACACTGAAGCTTTCTTT. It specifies CASSPLNRGGNTEAFF. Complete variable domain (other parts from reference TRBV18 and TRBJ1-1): NAGVMQNPRHLVRRRGQEARLRCSPMKGHSHVYWYRQLPEEGLKFMVYLQKENIIDESGMPKERFSAEFPKEGPSILRIQQVVRGDSAAYFCASSPLNRGGNTEAFFGQGTRLTVV.

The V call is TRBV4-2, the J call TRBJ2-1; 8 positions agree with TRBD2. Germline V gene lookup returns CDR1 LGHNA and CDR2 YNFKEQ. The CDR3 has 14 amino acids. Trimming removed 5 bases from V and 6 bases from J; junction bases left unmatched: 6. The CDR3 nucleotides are TGTGCCAGCAGCTTAACGGGACTAGTCAATGAGCAGTTCTTC. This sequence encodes CASSLTGLVNEQFF.

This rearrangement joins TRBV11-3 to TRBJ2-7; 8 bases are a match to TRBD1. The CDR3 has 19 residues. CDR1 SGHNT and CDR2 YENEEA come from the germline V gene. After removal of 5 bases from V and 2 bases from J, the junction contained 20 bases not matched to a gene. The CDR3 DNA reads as TGTGCCAGCAGCAGGCGACAGGGGCCAACTCTCGCCTACGCCTACGAGCAGTACTTC. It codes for CASSRRQGPTLAYAYEQYF.

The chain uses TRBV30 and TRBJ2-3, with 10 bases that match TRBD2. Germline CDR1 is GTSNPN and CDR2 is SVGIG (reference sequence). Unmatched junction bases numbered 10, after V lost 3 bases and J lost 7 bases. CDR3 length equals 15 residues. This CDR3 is CAWRVGTSDINTQYF. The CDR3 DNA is TGTGCCTGGAGGGTCGGGACTAGCGACATAAATACGCAGTATTTT.

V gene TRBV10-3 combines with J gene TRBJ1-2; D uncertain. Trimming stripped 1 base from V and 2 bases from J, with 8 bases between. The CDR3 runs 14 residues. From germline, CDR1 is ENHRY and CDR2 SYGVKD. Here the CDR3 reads CAISELATNYGYTF. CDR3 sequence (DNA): TGTGCCATCAGTGAGTTAGCCACCAACTATGGCTACACCTTC.

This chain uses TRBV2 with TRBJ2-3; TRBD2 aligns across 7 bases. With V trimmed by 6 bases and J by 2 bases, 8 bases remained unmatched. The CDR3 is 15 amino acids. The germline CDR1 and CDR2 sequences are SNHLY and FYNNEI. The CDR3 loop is CASRESGALTDTQYF. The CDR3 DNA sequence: TGTGCCAGCAGGGAAAGCGGGGCGCTCACAGATACGCAGTATTTT.

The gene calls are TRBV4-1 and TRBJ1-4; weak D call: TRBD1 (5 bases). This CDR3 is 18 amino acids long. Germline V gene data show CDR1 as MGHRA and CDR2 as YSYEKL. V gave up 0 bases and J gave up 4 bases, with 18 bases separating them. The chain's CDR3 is CASSQDPAGTSYNEKLFF. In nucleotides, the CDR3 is TGCGCCAGCAGCCAAGATCCGGCAGGGACTTCATATAATGAAAAACTGTTTTTT.

For the CDR3, the DNA is TGTGCCAGCAGCTTAATGGCAGGGGTAGGCGAAAAACTGTTTTTT. This translates into CASSLMAGVGEKLFF. The rearrangement links TRBV7-3 to TRBJ1-4; possible D gene TRBD1, 6 bases. The CDR3 has 15 amino acids. Trimming took 1 base from V and 8 from J, leaving 14 bases between them. Germline CDR1 SGHTA, CDR2 FQGTGA.

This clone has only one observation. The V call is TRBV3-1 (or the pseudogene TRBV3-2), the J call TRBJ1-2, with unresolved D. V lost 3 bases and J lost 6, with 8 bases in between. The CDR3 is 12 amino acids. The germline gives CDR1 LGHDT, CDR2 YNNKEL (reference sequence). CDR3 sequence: CASSQHRNGYTF. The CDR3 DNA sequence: TGTGCCAGCAGCCAGCACCGGAATGGCTACACCTTC.

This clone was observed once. The DNA for the CDR3 is TGTGCCAGCAGTTTAGACCGGGTTTCACCCCTCCACTTT. As protein: CASSLDRVSPLHF. This rearrangement joins TRBV27 to TRBJ1-6, with D hard to call. Germline CDR1 MNHEY, CDR2 SMNVEV (reference sequence). V lost 2 bases, J lost 9 bases, and 8 bases lay in between. The CDR3 runs 13 residues.

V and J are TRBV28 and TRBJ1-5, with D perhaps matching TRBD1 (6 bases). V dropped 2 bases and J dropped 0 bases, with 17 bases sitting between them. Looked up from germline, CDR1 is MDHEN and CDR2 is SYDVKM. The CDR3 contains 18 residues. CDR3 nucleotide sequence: TGTGCCAGCAGTTTACTTGTGGGGGGGCGAAATAGCAATCAGCCCCAGCATTTT. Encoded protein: CASSLLVGGRNSNQPQHF.

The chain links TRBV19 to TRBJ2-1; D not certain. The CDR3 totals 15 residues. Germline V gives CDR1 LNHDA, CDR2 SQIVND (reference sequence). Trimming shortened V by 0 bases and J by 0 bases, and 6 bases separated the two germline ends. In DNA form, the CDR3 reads TGTGCCAGTAGTATAGAGATTAGCTCCTACAATGAGCAGTTCTTC. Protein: CASSIEISSYNEQFF.

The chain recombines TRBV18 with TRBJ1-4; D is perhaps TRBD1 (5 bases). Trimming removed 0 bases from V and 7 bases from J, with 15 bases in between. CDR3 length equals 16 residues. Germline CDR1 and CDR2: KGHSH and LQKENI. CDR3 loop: CASSPPGGIVGEKLFF. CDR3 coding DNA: TGTGCCAGCTCACCACCGGGGGGGATAGTAGGTGAAAAACTGTTTTTT.

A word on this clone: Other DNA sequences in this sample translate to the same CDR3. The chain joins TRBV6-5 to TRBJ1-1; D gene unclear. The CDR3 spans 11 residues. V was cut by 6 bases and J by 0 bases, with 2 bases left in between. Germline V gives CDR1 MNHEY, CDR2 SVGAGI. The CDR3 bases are TGTGCCAGCAGGGTGAACACTGAAGCTTTCTTT. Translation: CASRVNTEAFF.

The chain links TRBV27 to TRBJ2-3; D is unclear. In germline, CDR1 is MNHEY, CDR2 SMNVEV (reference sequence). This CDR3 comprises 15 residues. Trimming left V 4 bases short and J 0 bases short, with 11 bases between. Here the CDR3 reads CASSSILTSTDTQYF. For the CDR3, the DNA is TGTGCCAGCAGTTCTATTTTGACTAGCACAGATACGCAGTATTTT.

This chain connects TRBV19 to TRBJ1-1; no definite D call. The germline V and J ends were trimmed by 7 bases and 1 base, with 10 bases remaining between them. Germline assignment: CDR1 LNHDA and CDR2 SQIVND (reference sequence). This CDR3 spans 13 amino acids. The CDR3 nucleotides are TGTGCCAGTAACCTGGGGAAGAACACTGAAGCTTTCTTT. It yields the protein CASNLGKNTEAFF. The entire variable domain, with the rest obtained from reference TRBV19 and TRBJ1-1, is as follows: DGGITQSPKYLFRKEGQNVTLSCEQNLNHDAMYWYRQDPGQGLRLIYYSQIVNDFQKGDIAEGYSVSREKKESFPLTVTSAQKNPTAFYLCASNLGKNTEAFFGQGTRLTVV.

CDR3 bases: TGTGCCAGCTCAGGCGGTTCCTACGAGCAGTACTTC. It is translated as CASSGGSYEQYF. The rearrangement uses TRBV18 and TRBJ2-7; no definite D call. Germline V lookup: CDR1 KGHSH, CDR2 LQKENI. Trimming stripped 5 bases from V and 1 base from J, with 6 bases between. CDR3 size: 12 residues.

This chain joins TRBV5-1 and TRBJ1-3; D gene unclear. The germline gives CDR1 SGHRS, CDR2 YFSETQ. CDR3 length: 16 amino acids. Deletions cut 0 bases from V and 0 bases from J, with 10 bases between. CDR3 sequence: CASSLVVHGSGNTIYF. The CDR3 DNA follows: TGCGCCAGCAGCTTGGTAGTTCACGGCTCTGGAAACACCATATATTTT.